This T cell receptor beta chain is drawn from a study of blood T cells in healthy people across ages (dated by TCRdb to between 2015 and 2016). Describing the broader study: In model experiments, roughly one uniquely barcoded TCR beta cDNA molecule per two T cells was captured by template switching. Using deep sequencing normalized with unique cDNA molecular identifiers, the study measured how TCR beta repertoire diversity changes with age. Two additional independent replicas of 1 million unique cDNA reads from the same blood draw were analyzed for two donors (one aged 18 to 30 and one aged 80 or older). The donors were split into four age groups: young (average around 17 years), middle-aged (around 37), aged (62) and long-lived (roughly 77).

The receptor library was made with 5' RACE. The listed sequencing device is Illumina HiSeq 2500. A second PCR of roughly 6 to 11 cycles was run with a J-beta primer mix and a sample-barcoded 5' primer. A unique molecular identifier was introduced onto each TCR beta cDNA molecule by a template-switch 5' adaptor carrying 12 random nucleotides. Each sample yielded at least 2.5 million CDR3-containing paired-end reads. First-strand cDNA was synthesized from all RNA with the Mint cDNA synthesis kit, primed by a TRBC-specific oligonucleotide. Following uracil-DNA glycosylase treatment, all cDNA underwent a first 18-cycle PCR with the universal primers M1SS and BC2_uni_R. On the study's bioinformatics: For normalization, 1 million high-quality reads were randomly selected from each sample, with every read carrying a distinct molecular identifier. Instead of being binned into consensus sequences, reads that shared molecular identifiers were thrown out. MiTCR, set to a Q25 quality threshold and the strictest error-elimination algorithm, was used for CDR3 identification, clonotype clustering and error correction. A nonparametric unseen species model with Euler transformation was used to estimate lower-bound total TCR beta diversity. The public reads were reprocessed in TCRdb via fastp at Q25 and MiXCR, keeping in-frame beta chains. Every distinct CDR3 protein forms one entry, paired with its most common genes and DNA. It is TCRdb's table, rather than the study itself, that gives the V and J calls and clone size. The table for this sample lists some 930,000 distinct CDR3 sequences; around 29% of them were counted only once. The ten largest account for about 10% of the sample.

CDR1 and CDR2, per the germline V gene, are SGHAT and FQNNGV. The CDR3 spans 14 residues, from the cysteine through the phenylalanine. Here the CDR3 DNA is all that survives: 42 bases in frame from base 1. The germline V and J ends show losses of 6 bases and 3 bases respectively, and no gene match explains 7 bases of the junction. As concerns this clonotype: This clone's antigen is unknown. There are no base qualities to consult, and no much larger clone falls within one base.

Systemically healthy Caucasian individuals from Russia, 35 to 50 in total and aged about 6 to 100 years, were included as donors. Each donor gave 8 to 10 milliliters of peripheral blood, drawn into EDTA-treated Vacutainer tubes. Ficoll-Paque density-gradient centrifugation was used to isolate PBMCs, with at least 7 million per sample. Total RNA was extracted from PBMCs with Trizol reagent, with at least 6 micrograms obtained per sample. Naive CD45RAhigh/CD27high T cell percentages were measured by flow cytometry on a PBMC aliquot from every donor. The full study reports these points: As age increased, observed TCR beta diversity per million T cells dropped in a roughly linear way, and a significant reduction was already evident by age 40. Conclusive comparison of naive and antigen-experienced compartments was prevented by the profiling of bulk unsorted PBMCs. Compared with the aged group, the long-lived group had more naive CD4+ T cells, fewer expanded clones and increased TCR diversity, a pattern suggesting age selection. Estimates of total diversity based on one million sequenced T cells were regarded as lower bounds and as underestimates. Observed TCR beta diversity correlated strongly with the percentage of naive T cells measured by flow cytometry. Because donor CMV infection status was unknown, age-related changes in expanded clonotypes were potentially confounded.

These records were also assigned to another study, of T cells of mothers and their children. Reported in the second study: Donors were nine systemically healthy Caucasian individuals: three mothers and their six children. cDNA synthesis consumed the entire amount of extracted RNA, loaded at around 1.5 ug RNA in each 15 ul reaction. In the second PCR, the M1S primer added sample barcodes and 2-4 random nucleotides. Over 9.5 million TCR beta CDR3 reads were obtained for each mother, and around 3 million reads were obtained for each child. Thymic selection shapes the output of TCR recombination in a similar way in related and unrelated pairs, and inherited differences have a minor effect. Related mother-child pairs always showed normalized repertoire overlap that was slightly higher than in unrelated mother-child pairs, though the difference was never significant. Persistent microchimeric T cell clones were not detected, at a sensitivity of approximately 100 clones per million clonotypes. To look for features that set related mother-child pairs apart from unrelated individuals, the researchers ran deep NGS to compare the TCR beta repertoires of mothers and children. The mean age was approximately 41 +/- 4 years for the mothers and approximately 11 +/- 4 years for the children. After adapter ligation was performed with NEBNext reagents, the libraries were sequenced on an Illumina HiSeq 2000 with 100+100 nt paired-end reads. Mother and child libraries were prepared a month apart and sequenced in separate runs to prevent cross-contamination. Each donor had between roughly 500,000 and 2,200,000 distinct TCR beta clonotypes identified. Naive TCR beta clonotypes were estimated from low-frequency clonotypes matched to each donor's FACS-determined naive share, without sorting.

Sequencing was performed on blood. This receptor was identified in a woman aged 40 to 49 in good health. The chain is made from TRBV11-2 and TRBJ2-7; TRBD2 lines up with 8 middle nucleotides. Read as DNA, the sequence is TGTGCCAGCAGATATCTTCGGGGGGGCTACGAGCAGTACTTC. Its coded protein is CASRYLRGGYEQYF.